One and the same sample provided the 15 T cell receptor beta chains below, sequenced in a study of cytomegalovirus exposure and HLA in healthy donors. The repertoire was sequenced with immunoSEQ multiplex PCR; TCRdb's copy has only in-frame clones and lacks some. This table holds about 120,000 clones, roughly 95% found once. The sequencing input was PBMCs. These receptors were collected from a man aged 18 to 30 in good health and CMV-seronegative.

The chain uses TRBV29-1 and TRBJ2-7; TRBD1 matches 8 bases. The CDR3 covers 13 residues. The germline gives CDR1 SQVTM, CDR2 ANQGSEA. Trimming removed 4 bases from V and 4 bases from J; junction bases left unmatched: 6. CDR3 sequence (DNA): TGCAGCGTTGGGGGACAGGTGCTTTACGAGCAGTACTTC. Protein: CSVGGQVLYEQYF.

The rearrangement uses TRBV9 and TRBJ2-2, with TRBD2 matching 7 bases. The CDR3 has 17 amino acids. Germline CDR1 SGDLS, CDR2 YYNGEE. The J segment lost 4 bases and the V segment lost 0 bases, leaving 9 bases of the junction unmatched. The CDR3 loop is CASSVATLGRGTGELFF. The CDR3 nucleotides read TGTGCCAGCAGCGTAGCTACCTTGGGGAGGGGCACCGGGGAGCTGTTTTTT.

The genes are TRBV28 and TRBJ2-5, with 8 bases fitting TRBD1. The CDR3 consists of 17 residues. V gave up 4 bases and J gave up 7 bases; unmatched junction bases: 17. Looked up from germline, CDR1 is MDHEN and CDR2 is SYDVKM. CDR3 protein: CASSSPRDRSQVGTQYF. The CDR3 region has the DNA TGTGCCAGCAGTTCGCCCCGGGACAGGAGCCAAGTGGGGACCCAGTACTTC.

The chain has TRBV4-1 and TRBJ1-1; D remains unclear. Trimming left V 2 bases short and J 5 bases short, with 15 bases between. Germline V gives CDR1 MGHRA, CDR2 YSYEKL. The CDR3 extends over 15 amino acids. CDR3 region: CASSQSDNGLTEAFF. For the CDR3, the DNA is TGCGCCAGCAGCCAAAGTGACAACGGTTTAACTGAAGCTTTCTTT.

This chain links TRBV9 with TRBJ1-5; tentatively, D is TRBD1 (5 bases). CDR1 and CDR2 (germline): SGDLS, YYNGEE. The CDR3 totals 14 residues. With 0 bases removed from V and 6 bases from J, the gap between germline ends came to 10 bases. CDR3 region: CASSVGTGGQPQHF. CDR3 DNA sequence: TGTGCCAGCAGCGTAGGAACAGGCGGTCAGCCCCAGCATTTT.

This chain links TRBV19 with TRBJ2-7; D gene uncertain. V was clipped by 0 bases and J by 3 bases, with 6 bases between them. Germline V gene lookup returns CDR1 LNHDA and CDR2 SQIVND (reference sequence). The CDR3 extends over 13 amino acids. The CDR3 region has the DNA TGTGCCAGTAGTATAGATCCAGACTACGAGCAGTACTTC. Amino acid sequence: CASSIDPDYEQYF.

In nucleotides, the CDR3 is TGTGCCAGCAGCTTTCGACAGGACTCGAGCAATGAGCAGTTCTTC. Translating it yields CASSFRQDSSNEQFF. The gene calls are TRBV7-9 and TRBJ2-1, with D perhaps TRBD1 (6 bases). Germline assignment: CDR1 SEHNR and CDR2 FQNEAQ (reference sequence). This CDR3 is built from 15 residues. V gave up 3 bases and J gave up 6 bases, with 15 bases separating them.

The chain combines TRBV9 with TRBJ1-1; 7 bases are a match to TRBD1. Losses at the gene ends were 2 bases for V and 3 bases for J; bases not matched to a gene: 7. CDR1 and CDR2 from the germline V gene are SGDLS and YYNGEE. This CDR3 comprises 15 residues. As DNA, the CDR3 is TGTGCCAGCAGCGTGGTAGGACAGGACTACACTGAAGCTTTCTTT. Translating gives CASSVVGQDYTEAFF.

The CDR3 spells CAWSSRSETQYF. The CDR3 DNA is TGTGCCTGGAGTTCCAGGTCGGAGACCCAGTACTTC. The chain couples TRBV30 to TRBJ2-5; D remains ambiguous. Per germline, CDR1 GTSNPN and CDR2 SVGIG (reference sequence). V was clipped by 2 bases and J by 5 bases, with 9 bases between them. CDR3 length: 12 amino acids.

The rearrangement links TRBV27 to TRBJ1-2, with TRBD1 matching over 8 bases. Germline V gene data show CDR1 as MNHEY and CDR2 as SMNVEV (reference sequence). Trimming took 4 bases from V and 4 from J; bases not matched to a gene: 2. The CDR3 loop spans 13 amino acids. As DNA, the CDR3 is TGTGCCAGCAGTTCGGGACAGGCCTATGGCTACACCTTC. Protein: CASSSGQAYGYTF.

V usage is TRBV7-2 and J usage is TRBJ1-2; 8 bases line up with TRBD1. J was trimmed by 7 bases and V by 6 bases; bases with no gene match: 10. This CDR3 comprises 14 residues. Germline CDR1 is SGHTA and CDR2 is FQGNSA. DNA for the CDR3: TGTGCCAGCAGTACTAAAACAGGGGGGGCTGGCTACACCTTC. Its translation: CASSTKTGGAGYTF.

This chain links TRBV27 with TRBJ1-1; tentative D call: TRBD1 (5 bases). Germline V gene data show CDR1 as MNHEY and CDR2 as SMNVEV (reference sequence). Trimming pared 7 bases from V and 3 bases from J, leaving 18 bases between. The CDR3 contains 15 residues. In DNA, the CDR3 is TGTGCCAGCACCCCTGGGGCAGTGGGCCACACTGAAGCTTTCTTT. The encoded protein is CASTPGAVGHTEAFF.

The chain links TRBV30 to TRBJ2-1; D possibly corresponds to TRBD1 (5 bases). V dropped 5 bases and J dropped 6 bases, with 14 bases sitting between them. Germline V gene sequence: CDR1 GTSNPN, CDR2 SVGIG (reference sequence). This CDR3 has 13 residues. CDR3 in amino acids: CAWVQGGSNEQFF. The CDR3 nucleotides are TGTGCCTGGGTCCAGGGTGGCTCCAATGAGCAGTTCTTC.

The chain recombines TRBV5-6 with TRBJ1-1; 7 bases match TRBD1. This CDR3 has 15 amino acids. Trimming removed 2 bases from V and 1 base from J; junction bases left unmatched: 5. Germline lookup yields CDR1 SGHDT and CDR2 YYEEEE. CDR3 DNA sequence: TGTGCCAGCAGCTTTTCAGGGGGATGGAACACTGAAGCTTTCTTT. It yields the protein CASSFSGGWNTEAFF. Full variable domain (rest looked up from reference TRBV5-6 and TRBJ1-1): DAGVTQSPTHLIKTRGQQVTLRCSPKSGHDTVSWYQQALGQGPQFIFQYYEEEERQRGNFPDRFSGHQFPNYSSELNVNALLLGDSALYLCASSFSGGWNTEAFFGQGTRLTVV.

The chain couples TRBV6-5 to TRBJ2-1; unclear D gene. The CDR3 runs to 15 residues. The V gene's germline CDR1 is MNHEY and CDR2 SVGAGI. V dropped 6 bases and J dropped 4 bases, with 16 bases sitting between them. As DNA, the CDR3 is TGTGCCAGCAGCCCGTCTTCCCCCCTATACAATGAGCAGTTCTTC. Its protein is CASSPSSPLYNEQFF.